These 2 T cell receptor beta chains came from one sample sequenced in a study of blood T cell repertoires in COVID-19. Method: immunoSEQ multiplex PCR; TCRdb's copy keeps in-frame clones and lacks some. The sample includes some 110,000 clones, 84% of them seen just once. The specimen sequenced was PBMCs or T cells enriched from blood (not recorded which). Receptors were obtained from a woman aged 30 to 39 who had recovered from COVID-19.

DNA of the CDR3: TGTGCCAGCAGTCAGCGACAGGGAGGCAGCAATCAGCCCCAGCATTTT. It encodes CASSQRQGGSNQPQHF. The gene calls are TRBV28 and TRBJ1-5; 7 positions agree with TRBD1. J lost 1 base, V lost 5 bases, and 8 bases had no gene match. CDR3 length: 16 amino acids. Per the germline V gene, CDR1 is MDHEN and CDR2 is SYDVKM.

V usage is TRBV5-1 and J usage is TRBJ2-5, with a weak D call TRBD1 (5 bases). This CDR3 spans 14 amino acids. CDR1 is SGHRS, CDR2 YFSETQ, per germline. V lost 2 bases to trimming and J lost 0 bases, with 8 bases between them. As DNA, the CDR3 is TGCGCCAGCAGCTTAGGACACGACCAAGAGACCCAGTACTTC. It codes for CASSLGHDQETQYF.